This entry features one T cell receptor beta chain sequence. RNA transcripts provided the source from which TCR beta CDR3 regions were amplified. The HTBI set primed first-round TCR CDR3 RT-PCR. TCRdb reanalysed the multiplex PCR reads using MiXCR and keeps one entry per CDR3 protein. The sample records fewer than 400,000 distinct CDR3 sequences, 25% being singletons. Germline CDR1 and CDR2: SGHTA and FQGNSA. The length of the CDR3 is 14 residues. The V segment lost 5 bases and the J segment 15 bases; nucleotides outside the gene matches: 7. Graves' hyperthyroidism was deemed stable given no ophthalmopathy progression within 18 months. On the basis of clinical symptoms, serum thyroxine and TRAb, thyroid ultrasound and orbital computed tomography, diagnoses were made. The sample comes from a study of T cells in Graves' hyperthyroidism and ophthalmopathy.

Sample: blood. This clonotype originated in a man over 45 with Graves' hyperthyroidism. The rearrangement joins TRBV7-2 to TRBJ2-1, with 16 bases lining up with TRBD2. In nucleotides, the CDR3 is TGTGCCAGCAGCAAAGGGACTAGCGGGAGGGATGTGTTCTTC. Its protein product is CASSKGTSGRDVFF.